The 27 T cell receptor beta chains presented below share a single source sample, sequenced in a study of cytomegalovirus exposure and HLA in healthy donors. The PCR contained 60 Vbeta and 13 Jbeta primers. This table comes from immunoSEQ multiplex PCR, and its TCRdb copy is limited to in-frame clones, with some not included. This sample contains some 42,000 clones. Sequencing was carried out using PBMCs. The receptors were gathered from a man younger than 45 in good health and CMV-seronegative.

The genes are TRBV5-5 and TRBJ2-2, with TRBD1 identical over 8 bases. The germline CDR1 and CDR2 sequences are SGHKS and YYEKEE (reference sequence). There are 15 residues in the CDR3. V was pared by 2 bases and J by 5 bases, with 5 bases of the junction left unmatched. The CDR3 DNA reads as TGTGCCAGCAGCTTCTTCACAGGGGGAACCGGGGAGCTGTTTTTT. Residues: CASSFFTGGTGELFF.

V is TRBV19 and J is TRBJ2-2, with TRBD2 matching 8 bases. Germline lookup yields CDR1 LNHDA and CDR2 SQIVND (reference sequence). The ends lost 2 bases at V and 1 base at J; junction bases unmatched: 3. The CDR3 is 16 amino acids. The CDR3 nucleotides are TGTGCCAGTAGTATACCTACTAGCGGGAACACCGGGGAGCTGTTTTTT. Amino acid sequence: CASSIPTSGNTGELFF.

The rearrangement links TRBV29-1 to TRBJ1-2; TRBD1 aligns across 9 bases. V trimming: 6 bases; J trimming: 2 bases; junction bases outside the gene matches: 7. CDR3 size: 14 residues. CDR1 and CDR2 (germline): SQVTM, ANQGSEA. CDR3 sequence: CSVSNDRGNYGYTF. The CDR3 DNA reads TGCAGCGTCTCAAACGACAGGGGGAACTATGGCTACACCTTC.

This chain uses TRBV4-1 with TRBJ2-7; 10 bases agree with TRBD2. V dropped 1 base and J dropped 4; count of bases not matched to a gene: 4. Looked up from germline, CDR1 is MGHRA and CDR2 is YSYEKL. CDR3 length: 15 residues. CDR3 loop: CASSQGSSGRYEQYF. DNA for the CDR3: TGCGCCAGCAGCCAAGGTTCTAGCGGGAGATACGAGCAGTACTTC.

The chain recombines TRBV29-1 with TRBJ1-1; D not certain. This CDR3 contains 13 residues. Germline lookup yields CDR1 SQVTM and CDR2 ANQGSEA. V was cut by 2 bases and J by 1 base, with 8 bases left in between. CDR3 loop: CSVELIQNTEAFF. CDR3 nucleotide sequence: TGCAGCGTTGAACTTATACAGAACACTGAAGCTTTCTTT.

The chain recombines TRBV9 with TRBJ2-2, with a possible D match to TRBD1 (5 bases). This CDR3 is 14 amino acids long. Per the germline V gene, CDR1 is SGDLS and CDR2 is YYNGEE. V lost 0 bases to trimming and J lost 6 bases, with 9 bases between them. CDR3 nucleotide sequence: TGTGCCAGCAGCGTAGTTGCAGGGCCCGGGGAGCTGTTTTTT. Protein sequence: CASSVVAGPGELFF.

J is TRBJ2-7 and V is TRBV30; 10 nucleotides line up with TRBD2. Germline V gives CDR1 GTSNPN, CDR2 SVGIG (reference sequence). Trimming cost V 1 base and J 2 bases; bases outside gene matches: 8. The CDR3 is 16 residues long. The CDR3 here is CAWSGPSGRTAYEQYF. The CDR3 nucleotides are TGTGCCTGGAGTGGACCTAGCGGGAGAACCGCCTACGAGCAGTACTTC. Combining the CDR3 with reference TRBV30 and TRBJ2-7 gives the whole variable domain SQTIHQWPATLVQPVGSPLSLECTVEGTSNPNLYWYRQAAGRGLQLLFYSVGIGQISSEVPQNLSASRPQDRQFILSSKKLLLSDSGFYLCAWSGPSGRTAYEQYFGPGTRLTVT.

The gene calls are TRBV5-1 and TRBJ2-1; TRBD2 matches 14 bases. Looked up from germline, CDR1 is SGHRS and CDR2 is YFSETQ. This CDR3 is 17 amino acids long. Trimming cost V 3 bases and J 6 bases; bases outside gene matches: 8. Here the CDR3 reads CASSYAGTSGSPNEQFF. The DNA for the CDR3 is TGCGCCAGCAGCTACGCCGGGACTAGCGGGAGTCCCAATGAGCAGTTCTTC.

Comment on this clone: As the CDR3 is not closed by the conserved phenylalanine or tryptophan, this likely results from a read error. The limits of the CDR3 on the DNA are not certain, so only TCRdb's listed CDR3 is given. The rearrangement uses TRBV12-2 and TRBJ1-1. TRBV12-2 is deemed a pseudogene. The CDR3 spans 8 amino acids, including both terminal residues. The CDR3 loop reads CASRLRVR.

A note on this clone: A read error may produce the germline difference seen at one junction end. CDR3 DNA sequence: TGCGCCAACAGCCCGAGGGCCGCTATGAACACTGAAGCTTTCTTT. Amino acid sequence: CANSPRAAMNTEAFF. The genes are TRBV5-1 and TRBJ1-1; D is unclear. This CDR3 region has 15 residues. The germline CDR1 and CDR2 sequences are SGHRS and YFSETQ. The full variable domain, completed using reference TRBV5-1 and TRBJ1-1, is KAGVTQTPRYLIKTRGQQVTLSCSPISGHRSVSWYQQTPGQGLQFLFEYFSETQRNKGNFPGRFSGRQFSNSRSEMNVSTLELGDSALYLCANSPRAAMNTEAFFGQGTRLTVV.

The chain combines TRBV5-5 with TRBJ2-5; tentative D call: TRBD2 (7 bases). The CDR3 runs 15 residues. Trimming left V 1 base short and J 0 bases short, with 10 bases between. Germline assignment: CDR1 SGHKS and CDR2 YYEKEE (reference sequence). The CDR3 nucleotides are TGTGCCAGCAGCTTGACAGGGACTAACCAAGAGACCCAGTACTTC. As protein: CASSLTGTNQETQYF. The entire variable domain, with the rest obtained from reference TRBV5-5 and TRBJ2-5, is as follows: DAGVTQSPTHLIKTRGQQVTLRCSPISGHKSVSWYQQVLGQGPQFIFQYYEKEERGRGNFPDRFSARQFPNYSSELNVNALLLGDSALYLCASSLTGTNQETQYFGPGTRLLVL.

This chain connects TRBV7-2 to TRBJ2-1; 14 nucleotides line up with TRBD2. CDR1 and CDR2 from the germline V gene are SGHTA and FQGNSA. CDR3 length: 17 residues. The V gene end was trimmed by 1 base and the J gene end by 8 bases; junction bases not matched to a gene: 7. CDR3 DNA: TGTGCCAGCAGCTTAGGACTAGCGGGAGGGCGGTTTGATGAGCAGTTCTTC. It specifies CASSLGLAGGRFDEQFF.

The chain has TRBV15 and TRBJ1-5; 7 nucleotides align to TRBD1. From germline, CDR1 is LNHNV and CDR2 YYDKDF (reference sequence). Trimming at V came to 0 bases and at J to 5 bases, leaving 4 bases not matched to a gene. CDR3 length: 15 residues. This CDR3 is CATSRDRQGHQPQHF. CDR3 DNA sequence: TGTGCCACCAGCAGAGACCGACAGGGTCATCAGCCCCAGCATTTT.

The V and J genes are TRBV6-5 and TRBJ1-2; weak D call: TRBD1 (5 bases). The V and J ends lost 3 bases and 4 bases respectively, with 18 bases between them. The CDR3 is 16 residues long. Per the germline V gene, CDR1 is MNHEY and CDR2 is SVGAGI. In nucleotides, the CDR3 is TGTGCCAGCAGTTATTTTGGGCAGGGAAGAGGCTATGGCTACACCTTC. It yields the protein CASSYFGQGRGYGYTF.

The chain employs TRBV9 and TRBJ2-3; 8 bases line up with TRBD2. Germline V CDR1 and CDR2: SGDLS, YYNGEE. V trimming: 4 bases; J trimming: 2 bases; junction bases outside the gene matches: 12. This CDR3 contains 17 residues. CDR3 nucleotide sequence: TGTGCCAGCAGCTCCGCTTGGGGAGCGGGAGCCACAGATACGCAGTATTTT. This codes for CASSSAWGAGATDTQYF.

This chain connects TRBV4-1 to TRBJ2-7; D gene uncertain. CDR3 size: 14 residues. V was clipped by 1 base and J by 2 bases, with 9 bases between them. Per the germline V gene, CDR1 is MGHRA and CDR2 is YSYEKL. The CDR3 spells CASSQGAGPYEQYF. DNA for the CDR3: TGCGCCAGCAGCCAAGGGGCAGGTCCCTACGAGCAGTACTTC.

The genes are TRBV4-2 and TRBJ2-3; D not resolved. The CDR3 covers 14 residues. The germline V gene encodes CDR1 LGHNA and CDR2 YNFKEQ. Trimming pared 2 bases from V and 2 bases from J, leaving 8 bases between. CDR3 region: CASSQSLDTDTQYF. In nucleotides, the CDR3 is TGTGCCAGCAGCCAATCCCTAGACACAGATACGCAGTATTTT.

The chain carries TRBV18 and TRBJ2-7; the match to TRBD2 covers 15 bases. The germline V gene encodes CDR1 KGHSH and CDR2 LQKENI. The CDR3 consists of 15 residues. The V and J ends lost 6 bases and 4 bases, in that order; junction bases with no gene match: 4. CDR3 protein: CASSPGTSGRYEQYF. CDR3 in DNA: TGTGCCAGCTCCCCCGGGACTAGCGGGAGGTACGAGCAGTACTTC.

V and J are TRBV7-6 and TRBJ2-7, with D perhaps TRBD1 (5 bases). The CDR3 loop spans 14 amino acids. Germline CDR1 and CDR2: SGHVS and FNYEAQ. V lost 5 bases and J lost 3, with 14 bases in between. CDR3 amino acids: CASSPDRTHYEQYF. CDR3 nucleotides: TGTGCCAGCAGCCCTGACAGAACCCACTACGAGCAGTACTTC.

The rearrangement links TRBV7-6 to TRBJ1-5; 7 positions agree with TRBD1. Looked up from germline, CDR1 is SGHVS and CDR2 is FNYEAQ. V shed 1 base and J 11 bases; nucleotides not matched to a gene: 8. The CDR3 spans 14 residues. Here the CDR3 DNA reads TGTGCCAGCAGCTTAGAATCCTCAGGGGGGACCCAGCATTTT. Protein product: CASSLESSGGTQHF.

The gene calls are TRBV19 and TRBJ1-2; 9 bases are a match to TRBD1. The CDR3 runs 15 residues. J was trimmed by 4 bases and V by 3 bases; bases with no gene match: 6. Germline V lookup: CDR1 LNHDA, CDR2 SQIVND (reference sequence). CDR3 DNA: TGTGCCAGTAGTATTGGGACAGGGCCCGGCTATGGCTACACCTTC. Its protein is CASSIGTGPGYGYTF. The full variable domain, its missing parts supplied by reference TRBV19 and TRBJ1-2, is DGGITQSPKYLFRKEGQNVTLSCEQNLNHDAMYWYRQDPGQGLRLIYYSQIVNDFQKGDIAEGYSVSREKKESFPLTVTSAQKNPTAFYLCASSIGTGPGYGYTFGSGTRLTVV.

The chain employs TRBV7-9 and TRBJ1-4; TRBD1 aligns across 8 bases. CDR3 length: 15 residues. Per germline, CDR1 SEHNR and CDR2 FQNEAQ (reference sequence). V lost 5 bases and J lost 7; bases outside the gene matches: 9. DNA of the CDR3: TGTGCCAGCAGCCCTCGGACAGGGTCGGGTGAAAAACTGTTTTTT. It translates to CASSPRTGSGEKLFF.

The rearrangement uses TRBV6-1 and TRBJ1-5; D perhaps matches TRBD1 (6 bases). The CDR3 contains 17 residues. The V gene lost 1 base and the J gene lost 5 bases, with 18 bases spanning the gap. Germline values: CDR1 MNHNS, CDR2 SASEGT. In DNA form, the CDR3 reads TGTGCCAGCAGTGAAGGATTAGCGGGGCCAGGGGATCAGCCCCAGCATTTT. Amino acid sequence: CASSEGLAGPGDQPQHF.

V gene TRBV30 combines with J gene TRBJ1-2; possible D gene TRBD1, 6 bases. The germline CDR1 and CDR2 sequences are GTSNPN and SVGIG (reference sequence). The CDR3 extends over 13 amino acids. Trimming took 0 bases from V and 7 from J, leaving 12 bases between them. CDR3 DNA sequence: TGTGCCTGGAGTGTCTCCAGGGGATTTGGCTACACCTTC. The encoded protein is CAWSVSRGFGYTF.

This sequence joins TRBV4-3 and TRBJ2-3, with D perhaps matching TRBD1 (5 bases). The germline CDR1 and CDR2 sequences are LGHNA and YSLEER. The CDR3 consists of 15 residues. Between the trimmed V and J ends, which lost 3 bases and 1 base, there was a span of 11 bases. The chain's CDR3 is CASSQTATRTDTQYF. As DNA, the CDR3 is TGCGCCAGCAGCCAGACAGCTACCCGCACAGATACGCAGTATTTT.

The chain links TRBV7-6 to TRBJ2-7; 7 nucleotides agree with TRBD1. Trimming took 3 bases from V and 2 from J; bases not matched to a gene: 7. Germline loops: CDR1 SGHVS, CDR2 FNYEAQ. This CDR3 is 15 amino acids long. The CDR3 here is CASSFSDRATYEQYF. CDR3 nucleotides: TGTGCCAGCAGCTTCTCCGACAGGGCGACCTACGAGCAGTACTTC.

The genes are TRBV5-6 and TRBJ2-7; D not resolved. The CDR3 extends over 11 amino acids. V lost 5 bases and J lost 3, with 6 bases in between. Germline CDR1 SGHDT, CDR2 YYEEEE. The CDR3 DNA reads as TGTGCCAGCAGGAGTCTCTACGAGCAGTACTTC. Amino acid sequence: CASRSLYEQYF.